This TCR beta chain originates from a study of control samples from healthy donors and cancer patients. The assay was immunoSEQ multiplex PCR, and TCRdb's table has in-frame clones only and misses some. The table has over 150,000 clones, 90% to 95% seen once. Germline V lookup: CDR1 SGHRS, CDR2 YFSETQ. V lost 2 bases, J lost 6 bases, and 4 bases stayed unmatched. This CDR3 is built from 14 residues. The J gene is TRBJ2-7, the V gene TRBV5-1, with 11 positions matching TRBD2. Sample: blood. This receptor was taken from a man in his thirties or forties in good health. The CDR3 reads CASSFTSGSSEQYF. As DNA, the CDR3 is TGCGCCAGCAGCTTTACTAGCGGGAGTAGCGAGCAGTACTTC. The variable domain in full, completed from reference TRBV5-1 and TRBJ2-7, reads KAGVTQTPRYLIKTRGQQVTLSCSPISGHRSVSWYQQTPGQGLQFLFEYFSETQRNKGNFPGRFSGRQFSNSRSEMNVSTLELGDSALYLCASSFTSGSSEQYFGPGTRLTVT.